The following is a T cell receptor (beta chain) sequence with its context. The V end was cut by 3 bases, the J end by 6 bases, with 9 bases between. Germline CDR1 and CDR2: SNHLY and FYNNEI. This CDR3 contains 14 residues. The data were obtained in a study of control samples from healthy donors and cancer patients. Some clones are missing from TCRdb's copy, which holds only in-frame ones; the method was immunoSEQ multiplex PCR. The top ten clones hold 1% to 1.4% of a sample with about 120,000 clones, 75% to 90% of them seen once. V is TRBV2 and J is TRBJ1-6; no reliable D call. Specimen: PBMCs. The receptor was derived from a woman aged 45-65 years with colorectal cancer. For the CDR3, the DNA is TGTGCCAGCAGTGACGGGCAGACTAATTCACCCCTCCACTTT. Translated, it gives CASSDGQTNSPLHF. The variable domain in full, completed from reference TRBV2 and TRBJ1-6, reads EPEVTQTPSHQVTQMGQEVILRCVPISNHLYFYWYRQILGQKVEFLVSFYNNEISEKSEIFDDQFSVERPDGSNFTLKIRSTKLEDSAMYFCASSDGQTNSPLHFGNGTRLTVT.